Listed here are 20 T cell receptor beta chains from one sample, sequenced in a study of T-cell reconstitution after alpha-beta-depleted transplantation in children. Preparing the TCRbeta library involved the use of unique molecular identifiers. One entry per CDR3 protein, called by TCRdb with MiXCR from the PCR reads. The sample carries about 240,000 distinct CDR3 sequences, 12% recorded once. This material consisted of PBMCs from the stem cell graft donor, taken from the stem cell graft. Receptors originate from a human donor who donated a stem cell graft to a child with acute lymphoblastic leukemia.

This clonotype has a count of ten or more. For the CDR3, the DNA is TGTGCCAGCAGCCCGACACCCTCTGGGGCCAACGTCCTGACTTTC. This encodes CASSPTPSGANVLTF. The gene calls are TRBV7-2 and TRBJ2-6; D ambiguous. V was clipped by 5 bases and J by 0 bases, with 8 bases between them. The CDR3 covers 15 residues. The V gene's germline CDR1 is SGHTA and CDR2 FQGNSA. Variable domain in full (rest from reference TRBV7-2 and TRBJ2-6): GAGVSQSPSNKVTEKGKDVELRCDPISGHTALYWYRQSLGQGLEFLIYFQGNSAPDKSGLPSDRFSAERTGGSVSTLTIQRTQQEDSAVYLCASSPTPSGANVLTFGAGSRLTVL.

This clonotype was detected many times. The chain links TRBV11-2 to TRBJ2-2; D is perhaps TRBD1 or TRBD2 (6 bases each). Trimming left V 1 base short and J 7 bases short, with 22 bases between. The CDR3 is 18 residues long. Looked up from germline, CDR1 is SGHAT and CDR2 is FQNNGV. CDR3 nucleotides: TGTGCCAGCAGCTTAGTCAGTTCACTCGTGGGGGGCTTCGGGGAGCTGTTTTTT. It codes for CASSLVSSLVGGFGELFF.

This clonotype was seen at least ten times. The CDR3 sequence is CASSFTDTQYF. The CDR3 bases are TGTGCCAGCAGTTTTACAGATACGCAGTATTTT. The rearrangement uses TRBV28 and TRBJ2-3, with D unresolved. CDR1 MDHEN and CDR2 SYDVKM come from the germline V gene. V lost 3 bases to trimming and J lost 3 bases, with 1 base between them. The CDR3 spans 11 residues.

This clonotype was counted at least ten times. CDR3 sequence (DNA): TGCGCCAGCAGCCCCGGGCGGGATGAAAAACTGTTTTTT. It encodes CASSPGRDEKLFF. The chain recombines TRBV5-1 with TRBJ1-4, with no clear D. V was clipped by 4 bases and J by 6 bases, with 10 bases between them. The CDR3 has 13 amino acids. Germline V gene lookup returns CDR1 SGHRS and CDR2 YFSETQ.

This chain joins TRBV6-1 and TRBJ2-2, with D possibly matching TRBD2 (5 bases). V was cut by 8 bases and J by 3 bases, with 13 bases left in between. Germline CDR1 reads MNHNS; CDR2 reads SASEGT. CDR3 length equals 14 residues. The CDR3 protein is CASHRGVDTGELFF. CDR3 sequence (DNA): TGTGCCAGCCATCGGGGAGTAGACACCGGGGAGCTGTTTTTT.

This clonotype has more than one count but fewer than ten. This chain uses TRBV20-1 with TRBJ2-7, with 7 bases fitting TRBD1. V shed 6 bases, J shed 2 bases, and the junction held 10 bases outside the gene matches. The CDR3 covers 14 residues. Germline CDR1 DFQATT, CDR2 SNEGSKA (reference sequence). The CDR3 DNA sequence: TGCAGTGCAGAATCCCCGGGACAGACCTACGAGCAGTACTTC. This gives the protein CSAESPGQTYEQYF.

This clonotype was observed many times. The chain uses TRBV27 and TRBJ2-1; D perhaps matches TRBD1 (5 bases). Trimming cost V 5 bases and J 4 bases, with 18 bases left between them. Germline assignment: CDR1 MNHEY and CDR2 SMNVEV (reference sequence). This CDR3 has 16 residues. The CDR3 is CASSPRQKAMYNEQFF. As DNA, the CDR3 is TGTGCCAGCAGTCCCCGACAGAAAGCTATGTACAATGAGCAGTTCTTC.

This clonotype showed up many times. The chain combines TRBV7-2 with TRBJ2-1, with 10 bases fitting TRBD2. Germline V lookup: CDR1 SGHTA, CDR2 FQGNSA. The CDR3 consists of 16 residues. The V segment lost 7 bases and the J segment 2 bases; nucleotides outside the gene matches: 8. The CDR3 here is CASTLWTSGAYNEQFF. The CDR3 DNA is TGTGCCAGCACCCTTTGGACTAGCGGAGCCTACAATGAGCAGTTCTTC.

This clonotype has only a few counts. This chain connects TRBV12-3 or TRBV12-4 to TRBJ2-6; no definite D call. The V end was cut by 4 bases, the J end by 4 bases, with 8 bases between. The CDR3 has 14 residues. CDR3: CASSSRGGANVLTF. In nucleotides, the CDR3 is TGTGCCAGCAGTTCCAGAGGAGGGGCCAACGTCCTGACTTTC.

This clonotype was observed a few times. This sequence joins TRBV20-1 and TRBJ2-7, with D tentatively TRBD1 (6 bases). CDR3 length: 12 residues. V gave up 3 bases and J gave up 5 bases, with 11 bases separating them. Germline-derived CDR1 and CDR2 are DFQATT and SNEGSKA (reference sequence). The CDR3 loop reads CSASYRDNEQYF. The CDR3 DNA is TGCAGTGCTAGTTACAGGGACAACGAGCAGTACTTC.

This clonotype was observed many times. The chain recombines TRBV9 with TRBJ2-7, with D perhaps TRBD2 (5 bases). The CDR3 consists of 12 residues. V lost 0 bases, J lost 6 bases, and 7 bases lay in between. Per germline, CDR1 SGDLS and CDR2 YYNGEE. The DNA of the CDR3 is TGTGCCAGCAGCGTAGCTGGGAGCGAGCAGTACTTC. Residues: CASSVAGSEQYF.

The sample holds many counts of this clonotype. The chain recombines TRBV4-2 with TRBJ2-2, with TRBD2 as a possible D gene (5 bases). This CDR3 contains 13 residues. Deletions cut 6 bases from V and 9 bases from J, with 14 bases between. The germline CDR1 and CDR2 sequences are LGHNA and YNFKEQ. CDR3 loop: CASSITSSRELFF. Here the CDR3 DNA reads TGTGCCAGCAGTATCACTAGTAGCCGGGAGCTGTTTTTT.

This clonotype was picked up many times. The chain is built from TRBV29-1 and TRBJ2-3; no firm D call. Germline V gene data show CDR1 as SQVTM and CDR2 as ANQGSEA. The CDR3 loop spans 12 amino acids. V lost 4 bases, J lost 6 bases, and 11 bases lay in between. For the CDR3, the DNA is TGCAGCGTTGTCTCCCTAGAGGATACGCAGTATTTT. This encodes CSVVSLEDTQYF.

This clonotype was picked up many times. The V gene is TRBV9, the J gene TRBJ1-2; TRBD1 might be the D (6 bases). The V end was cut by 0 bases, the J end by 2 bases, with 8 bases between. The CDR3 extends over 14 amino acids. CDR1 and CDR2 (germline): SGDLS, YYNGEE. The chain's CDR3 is CASSVGTANYGYTF. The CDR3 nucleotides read TGTGCCAGCAGCGTAGGGACAGCCAACTATGGCTACACCTTC.

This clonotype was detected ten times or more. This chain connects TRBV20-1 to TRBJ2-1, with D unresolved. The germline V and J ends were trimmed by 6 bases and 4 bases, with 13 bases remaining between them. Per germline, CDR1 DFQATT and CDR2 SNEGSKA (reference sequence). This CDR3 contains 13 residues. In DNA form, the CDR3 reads TGCAGTGCCCGACGACTGCATTACAATGAGCAGTTCTTC. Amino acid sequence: CSARRLHYNEQFF.

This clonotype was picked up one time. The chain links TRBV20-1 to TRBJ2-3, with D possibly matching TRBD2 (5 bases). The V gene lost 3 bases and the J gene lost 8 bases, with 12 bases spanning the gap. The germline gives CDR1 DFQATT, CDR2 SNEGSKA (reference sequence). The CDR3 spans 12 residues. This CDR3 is CSASDVAGTQYF. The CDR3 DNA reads TGCAGTGCTAGCGATGTGGCGGGTACGCAGTATTTT.

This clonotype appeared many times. For the CDR3, the DNA is TGTGCCACCCTGCTCGGACAGGGCTACGAGCAGTACTTC. This sequence encodes CATLLGQGYEQYF. The rearrangement joins TRBV10-3 to TRBJ2-7, with 8 bases identical to TRBD1. The CDR3 is made up of 13 amino acids. Germline CDR1 ENHRY, CDR2 SYGVKD. J gave up 3 bases and V 10 bases, and 8 bases lay outside the gene matches.

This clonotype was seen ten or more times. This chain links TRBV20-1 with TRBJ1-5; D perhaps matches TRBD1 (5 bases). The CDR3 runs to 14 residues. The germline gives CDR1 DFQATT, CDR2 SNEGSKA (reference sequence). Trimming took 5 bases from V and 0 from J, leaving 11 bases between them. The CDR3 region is CSADSGYSNQPQHF. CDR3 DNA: TGCAGTGCTGATTCAGGGTATAGCAATCAGCCCCAGCATTTT.

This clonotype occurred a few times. CDR3 sequence reads: CASSQDRVGTGESGEKLFF. The CDR3 nucleotides read TGCGCCAGCAGCCAAGATAGAGTTGGGACAGGGGAGAGTGGCGAAAAACTGTTTTTT. V and J are TRBV4-3 and TRBJ1-4; 10 bases align to TRBD1. This CDR3 is 19 amino acids long. The V gene end was trimmed by 0 bases and the J gene end by 8 bases; junction bases not matched to a gene: 15. From germline, CDR1 is LGHNA and CDR2 YSLEER.

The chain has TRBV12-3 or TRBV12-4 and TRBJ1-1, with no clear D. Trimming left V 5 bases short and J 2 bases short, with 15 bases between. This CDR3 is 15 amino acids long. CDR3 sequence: CASSPAVTSNTEAFF. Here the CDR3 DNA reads TGTGCCAGCAGTCCCGCCGTGACGAGCAACACTGAAGCTTTCTTT.